This TCR beta chain is drawn from a study of blood T cell repertoires in COVID-19. Across the study: Acute and convalescent COVID-19 samples came from the United States, Italy and Spain. T cells, B-cell-depleted T cells, or PBMCs provided the cDNA or gDNA that served as material.

In the original processing: Reference gene primers were amplified, and this amplification served to estimate nucleated cell counts. Sequencing used immunoSEQ multiplex PCR; TCRdb keeps in-frame clones, though not all of them. For V, J and clone size, that table is used; D and trimming come from the DNA. The repertoire holds about 200,000 clones, with approximately 86% as singletons. V lost 3 bases to trimming and J lost 4 bases, with 15 bases between them. This CDR3 region has 15 residues. The germline gives CDR1 LGHNT, CDR2 FRNRAP. The sample comprised peripheral blood. The chain employs TRBV12-5 and TRBJ1-2, with D perhaps matching TRBD1 (6 bases). This clonotype was obtained from a man aged 60-69 years with acute or convalescent COVID-19. The CDR3 region is CASGLETGVFYGYTF. The CDR3 nucleotides are TGTGCTAGTGGTTTAGAGACAGGAGTTTTCTATGGCTACACCTTC.